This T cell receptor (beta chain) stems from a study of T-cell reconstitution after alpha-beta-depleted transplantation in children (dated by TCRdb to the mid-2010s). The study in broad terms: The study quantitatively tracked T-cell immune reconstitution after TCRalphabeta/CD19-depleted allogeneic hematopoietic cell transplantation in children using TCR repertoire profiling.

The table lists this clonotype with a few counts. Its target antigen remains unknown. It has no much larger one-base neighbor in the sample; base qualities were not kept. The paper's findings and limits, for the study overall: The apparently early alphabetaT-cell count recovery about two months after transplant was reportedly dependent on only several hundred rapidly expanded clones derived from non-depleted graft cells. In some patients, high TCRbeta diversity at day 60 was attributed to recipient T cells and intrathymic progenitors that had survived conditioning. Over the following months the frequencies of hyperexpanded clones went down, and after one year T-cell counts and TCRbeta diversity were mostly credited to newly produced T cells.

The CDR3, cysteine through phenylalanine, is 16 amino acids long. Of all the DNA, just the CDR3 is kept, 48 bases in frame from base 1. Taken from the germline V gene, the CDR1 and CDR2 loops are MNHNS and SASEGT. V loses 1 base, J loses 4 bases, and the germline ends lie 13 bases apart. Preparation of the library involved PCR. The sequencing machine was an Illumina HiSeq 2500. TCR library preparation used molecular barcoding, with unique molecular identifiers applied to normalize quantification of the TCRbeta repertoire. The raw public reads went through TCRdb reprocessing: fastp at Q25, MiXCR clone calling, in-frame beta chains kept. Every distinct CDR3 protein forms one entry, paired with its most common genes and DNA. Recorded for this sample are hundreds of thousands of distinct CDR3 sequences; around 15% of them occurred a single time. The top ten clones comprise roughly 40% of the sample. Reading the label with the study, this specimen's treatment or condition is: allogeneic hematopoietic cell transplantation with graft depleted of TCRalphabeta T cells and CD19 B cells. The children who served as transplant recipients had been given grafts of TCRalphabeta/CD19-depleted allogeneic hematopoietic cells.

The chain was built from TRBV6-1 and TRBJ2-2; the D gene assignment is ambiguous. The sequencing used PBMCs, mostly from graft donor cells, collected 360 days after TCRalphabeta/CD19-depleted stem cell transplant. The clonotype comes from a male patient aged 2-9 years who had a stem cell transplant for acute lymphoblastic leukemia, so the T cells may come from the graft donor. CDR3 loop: CASSEVKGRGTGELFF. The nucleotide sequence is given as TGTGCCAGCAGTGAAGTGAAGGGCCGAGGCACCGGGGAGCTGTTTTTT.